This T cell receptor (beta chain) was profiled in a study of blood T cell repertoires in COVID-19. Study at large: Samples came from the United States, Italy and Spain, spanning acute and convalescent COVID-19. PBMCs, B-cell-depleted T cells, or T cells were the source of the cDNA or gDNA that made up the material.

Assay: immunoSEQ multiplex PCR; the TCRdb copy retains only in-frame clones and omits some. The sample records about 83,000 clones, over 85% being singletons. V was trimmed by 5 bases and J by 8 bases, leaving 16 bases between them. The CDR3 sequence is 14 residues long. In germline, CDR1 is MDHEN, CDR2 SYDVKM. Sequencing was performed on peripheral blood. This sequence originates from a woman older than 75 with active or convalescent COVID-19. V and J are TRBV28 and TRBJ2-1; TRBD2 is a possible D gene (6 bases). The CDR3 region is CASSRGLFGDEQFF. The CDR3 DNA is TGTGCCAGCAGTCGGGGGTTATTTGGGGATGAGCAGTTCTTC.